This is a list of T cell receptor beta chains from one sample in a study of blood T cell repertoires in COVID-19. Sequenced by immunoSEQ multiplex PCR; TCRdb stores in-frame clones only, minus some. Of about 230,000 clones listed, around 80% are singletons. The sequenced material came from peripheral blood. Receptors were obtained from a man aged 35 to 55 who had recovered from COVID-19. CDR3s include the opening cysteine and the closing phenylalanine or tryptophan. A D gene is named only where the DNA matches it firmly. Not every row has a clone size; where given, it reads once, few, many or a size class.

CDR3 DNA | CDR3 protein | J gene | clone size | V gene | D gene
TGTGCCAGCAGCCAAAGGGGACTAGCGGAAAAAGAGACCCAGTACTTC | CASSQRGLAEKETQYF | TRBJ2-5 | few | TRBV3-1/TRBV3-2 | TRBD2
TGTGCCAGTAATGCCAGGGGGCTTGACGAGCAGTACTTC | CASNARGLDEQYF | TRBJ2-7 | - | TRBV19 | TRBD1
TGTGCCAGCAGCCCCGAGGGCAGCACTGAAGCTTTCTTT | CASSPEGSTEAFF | TRBJ1-1 | - | TRBV6-5 | -
TGTGCCAGCAGCGTAGGGGCCACAAACCAGGGTGAAGCTTTCTTT | CASSVGATNQGEAFF | TRBJ1-1 | - | TRBV9 | -
TGCGCCAGCAGCTTGGATCCGGTCTTGAACACTGAAGCTTTCTTT | CASSLDPVLNTEAFF | TRBJ1-1 | - | TRBV5-1 | -
TGTGCCAGCAGTGAATATCAGGAAGGCACTGAAGCTTTCTTT | CASSEYQEGTEAFF | TRBJ1-1 | few | TRBV25-1 | -
TGCGCCAGCAGCTTGGGAGTTTTAGGGGGCGCCTATGGCTACACCTTC | CASSLGVLGGAYGYTF | TRBJ1-2 | - | TRBV5-1 | TRBD1
TGCGCCAGCAGCCAAGAGGTTTGGGGGGGCCGTATTGAAAAACTGTTTTTT | CASSQEVWGGRIEKLFF | TRBJ1-4 | - | TRBV4-3 | -
TGTGCCAGCAGCACCGTCCTTGAGCGGGGGGGGGAGACCCAGTACTTC | CASSTVLERGGETQYF | TRBJ2-5 | - | TRBV5-4 | TRBD2
TGTGCCAGCAGCTGGACAGGATATAGCAATCAGCCCCAGCATTTT | CASSWTGYSNQPQHF | TRBJ1-5 | - | TRBV7-2 | TRBD1
TGCGCCAGCAGCTCAGCTAGCGGGTCAACCTCCTACAATGAGCAGTTCTTC | CASSSASGSTSYNEQFF | TRBJ2-1 | - | TRBV5-1 | TRBD2
TGTGCCAGCAGTGACTCACAGGGTAATGGGGGCTACACCTTC | CASSDSQGNGGYTF | TRBJ1-2 | - | TRBV6-4 | -
TGTGCCAGCAGTACCACAGGGGACGGTGAGCAGTTCTTC | CASSTTGDGEQFF | TRBJ2-1 | few | TRBV12-3/TRBV12-4 | TRBD1
TGTGCCATCAGTGAGCGGGACAGGGGGAGCTATGGCTACACCTTC | CAISERDRGSYGYTF | TRBJ1-2 | - | TRBV10-3 | TRBD1
TGTGCCAGCAGCGTTTTAGGGGTCACCTACAATGAGCAGTTCTTC | CASSVLGVTYNEQFF | TRBJ2-1 | - | TRBV9 | -
TGTGCCAGCAGCCTCCCCCCGCGGGGTTCCTACGAGCAGTACTTC | CASSLPPRGSYEQYF | TRBJ2-7 | once | TRBV11-3 | -
TGTGCCAGCAGCTTCCCGCGGGAGGGCCCCCCCGGGGAGCTGTTTTTT | CASSFPREGPPGELFF | TRBJ2-2 | - | TRBV7-2 | TRBD2
TGTGCCAGCACGCGGGGGGGTTCGGACTATGGCTACACCTTC | CASTRGGSDYGYTF | TRBJ1-2 | - | TRBV7-2 | -
TGTGCCAGCAGCCAAGACAGGGATCAGAATCAGCCCCAGCATTTT | CASSQDRDQNQPQHF | TRBJ1-5 | once | TRBV3-1/TRBV3-2 | -
TGTGCCAGCAGCCCAACTACAGGGGGCACTGAAAAACTGTTTTTT | CASSPTTGGTEKLFF | TRBJ1-4 | - | TRBV7-9 | TRBD1
TGCAGTGCTAGAAAGGGGCACGAGCAGTACTTC | CSARKGHEQYF | TRBJ2-7 | - | TRBV20-1 | -
TGTGCCAGCAGCTTTATCGCAGTGACAAGGGAAAAACTGTTTTTT | CASSFIAVTREKLFF | TRBJ1-4 | - | TRBV11-2 | -
TGTGCCAGCAGCGTAGGAGCGAACTACGAGCAGTACTTC | CASSVGANYEQYF | TRBJ2-7 | - | TRBV9 | -
TGTGCCAGCAGCCCTGGGACAGGGTTCGAAGAGACCCAGTACTTC | CASSPGTGFEETQYF | TRBJ2-5 | - | TRBV11-2 | TRBD1
TGTGCCAGCAGCCCCCCGGGGGGAAGTAACGGGGAGCTGTTTTTT | CASSPPGGSNGELFF | TRBJ2-2 | few | TRBV11-3 | TRBD2
TGTGCCAGCAGCTCACAGGGTGGGACCGGGGAGCTGTTTTTT | CASSSQGGTGELFF | TRBJ2-2 | - | TRBV7-2 | -
TGTGCCAGTAGTTCAATTCAGGGAGGGTATCAGCCCCAGCATTTT | CASSSIQGGYQPQHF | TRBJ1-5 | - | TRBV19 | -
TGTGCCAGCACTGCGGGTGTTCCATACGAGCAGTACTTC | CASTAGVPYEQYF | TRBJ2-7 | - | TRBV7-9 | -
TGTGCCAGCAGCCCCCATAAGGCGGGTCCCTACGAGCAGTACTTC | CASSPHKAGPYEQYF | TRBJ2-7 | - | TRBV4-2 | -
TGTGCCAGCAGCCCGGACAGGGGGGAGTACGAGCAGTACTTC | CASSPDRGEYEQYF | TRBJ2-7 | - | TRBV7-2 | TRBD1
TGCGCCAGCAGCCTGACCGGGACAGGGAATGAAAAACTGTTTTTT | CASSLTGTGNEKLFF | TRBJ1-4 | - | TRBV4-3 | TRBD1
TGTGCCAGCAGCGTGACAGGACACTACGAGCAGTACTTC | CASSVTGHYEQYF | TRBJ2-7 | - | TRBV7-8 | -
TGTGCCAGCAGATACCTACAGGGGGAGGGCTACACCTTC | CASRYLQGEGYTF | TRBJ1-2 | - | TRBV7-2 | TRBD1
TGTGCCAGCAGTTCAACAGGGGGCGCAATATACGAGCAGTACTTC | CASSSTGGAIYEQYF | TRBJ2-7 | once | TRBV7-6 | TRBD1
TGCGCCAGCAGCCGTGGGGCCCCAGGGGCAGATACGCAGTATTTT | CASSRGAPGADTQYF | TRBJ2-3 | - | TRBV4-1 | -
TGTGCCAGCAGTGAGATGCGGACAGGGAGTGAAAAACTGTTTTTT | CASSEMRTGSEKLFF | TRBJ1-4 | - | TRBV6-1 | TRBD1
TGCGCCAGCAGCTTGGAAGGTCCCAGGGTCCCAGCTTTCTTT | CASSLEGPRVPAFF | TRBJ1-1 | - | TRBV5-1 | -
TGTGCCAGCAGCTTAGGACAGAATAACTATGGCTACACCTTC | CASSLGQNNYGYTF | TRBJ1-2 | - | TRBV7-8 | -
TGTGCCAGCAGCCAAGACTACAGAGCCTACGAGCAGTACTTC | CASSQDYRAYEQYF | TRBJ2-7 | - | TRBV3-1/TRBV3-2 | -
TGTGCCTGGAGTCGGCGGACAGGGGGGTATTCTTCTGGCAATCAGCCCCAGCATTTT | CAWSRRTGGYSSGNQPQHF | TRBJ1-5 | - | TRBV30 | TRBD1
TGTGCCAGTAGTAGGGGACAGTATAGCAATCAGCCCCAGCATTTT | CASSRGQYSNQPQHF | TRBJ1-5 | - | TRBV19 | TRBD1
TGTGCCAGCAGCGGCCCCGGGGGAAACACCATATATTTT | CASSGPGGNTIYF | TRBJ1-3 | - | TRBV5-4 | -
TGTGCCAGCAGCCCCGCGGACTCAGTCAAGGGACCCCTCCACTTT | CASSPADSVKGPLHF | TRBJ1-6 | - | TRBV14 | -
TGTGCCAGCAGCCAAGGACAAGGTTATGGCTACACCTTC | CASSQGQGYGYTF | TRBJ1-2 | - | TRBV16 | -
TGTGCCAACCTAGAGGAGGCCGGGGAGCTGTTTTTT | CANLEEAGELFF | TRBJ2-2 | - | TRBV7-9 | -
TGTGCCAGCAGCTTAGCCACTCCCGGACTCGTTTCGGAGCAGTACTTC | CASSLATPGLVSEQYF | TRBJ2-7 | few | TRBV7-2 | -
TGCAGCGTTGAAGGCGATACCTGGGGGGAGGGGCAGTACTTC | CSVEGDTWGEGQYF | TRBJ2-7 | - | TRBV29-1 | TRBD2
TGTGCCAGCAGTGACGAGACAGGGGGATCGAGAAAGACCCAGTACTTC | CASSDETGGSRKTQYF | TRBJ2-5 | - | TRBV2 | TRBD1
TGCGCCAGCAGAACAGACAACTATGGCTACACCTTC | CASRTDNYGYTF | TRBJ1-2 | - | TRBV5-1 | -
TGTGCCAGCTCACCGCAACAACTCGGACAGAAAACCTATGGCTACACCTTC | CASSPQQLGQKTYGYTF | TRBJ1-2 | - | TRBV18 | -
TGTGCCAGCAGCTTGAGGGTTATGGGGAGCACAGATACGCAGTATTTT | CASSLRVMGSTDTQYF | TRBJ2-3 | - | TRBV13 | -
TGTGCCAGCAGCCAGTCCCGGACAGGGGCAACCCTACATGAGCAGTTCTTC | CASSQSRTGATLHEQFF | TRBJ2-1 | once | TRBV3-1/TRBV3-2 | TRBD1
TGTGCCATCAGTGAGGGGACAGGGACCCTGGGGCAGTATTTT | CAISEGTGTLGQYF | TRBJ2-3 | once | TRBV10-3 | TRBD1
TGTGCTAGTGGCATTAAAAACATTCAGTACTTC | CASGIKNIQYF | TRBJ2-4 | - | TRBV12-5 | -
TGTGCCAGCAGCGTCGGGAGGGGTTGGAACACTGAAGCTTTCTTT | CASSVGRGWNTEAFF | TRBJ1-1 | - | TRBV7-9 | -